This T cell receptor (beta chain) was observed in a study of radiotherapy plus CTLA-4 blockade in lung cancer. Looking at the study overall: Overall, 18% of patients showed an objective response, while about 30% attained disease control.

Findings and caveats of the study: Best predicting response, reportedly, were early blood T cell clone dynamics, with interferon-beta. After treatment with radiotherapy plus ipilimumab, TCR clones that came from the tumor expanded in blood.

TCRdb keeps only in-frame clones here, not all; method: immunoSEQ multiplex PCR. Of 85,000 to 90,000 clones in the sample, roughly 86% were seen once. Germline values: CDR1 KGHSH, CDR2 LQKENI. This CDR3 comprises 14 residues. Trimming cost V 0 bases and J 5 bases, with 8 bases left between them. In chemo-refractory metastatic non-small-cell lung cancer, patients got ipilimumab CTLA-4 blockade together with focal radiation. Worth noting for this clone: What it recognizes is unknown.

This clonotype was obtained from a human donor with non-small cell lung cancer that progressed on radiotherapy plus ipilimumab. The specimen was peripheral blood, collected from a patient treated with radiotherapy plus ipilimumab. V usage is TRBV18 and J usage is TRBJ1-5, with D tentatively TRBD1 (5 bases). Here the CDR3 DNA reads TGTGCCAGCTCACCACCTGGGGGGGATCAGCCCCAGCATTTT. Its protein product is CASSPPGGDQPQHF.